This TCR beta chain was documented in a study of blood T cell repertoires in COVID-19. The germline gives CDR1 SGDLS, CDR2 YYNGEE. The V gene lost 2 bases and the J gene lost 6 bases, with 11 bases spanning the gap. This CDR3 has 13 amino acids. Assay used: immunoSEQ multiplex PCR; TCRdb lists only in-frame clones, some missing. The sample has 250,000 to 300,000 clones, about 76% seen once; the top ten hold 2.5% to 3%. This TCR was sampled from a woman in her fifties or sixties with active or convalescent COVID-19. The chain links TRBV9 to TRBJ1-2; D may be TRBD1 (6 bases). The sequenced sample was peripheral blood. In DNA form, the CDR3 reads TGTGCCAGCAGCGTGGGACAAGTTCATGGCTACACCTTC. This translates into CASSVGQVHGYTF.